These 32 T cell receptor beta chains were all obtained from the same sample, sequenced in a study of blood T cell repertoires in COVID-19. The data were produced by immunoSEQ multiplex PCR, yet TCRdb's version contains in-frame clones alone and is incomplete. The sample holds about 380,000 clones, over 65% seen once. Sequencing input: peripheral blood. The receptors stem from a human donor with acute or convalescent COVID-19. The donor label of this sample is uncertain.

The table lists this clone with a few counts. The chain has TRBV19 and TRBJ2-3, with D tentatively TRBD2 (6 bases). The V gene's germline CDR1 is LNHDA and CDR2 SQIVND (reference sequence). The CDR3 totals 13 residues. V was trimmed by 8 bases and J by 7 bases, leaving 16 bases between them. The CDR3 loop is CASRGQRGNTQYF. The CDR3 coding sequence is TGTGCCAGTCGTGGACAACGGGGGAATACGCAGTATTTT.

This clone appeared a single time. The chain uses TRBV6-5 and TRBJ1-4; perhaps TRBD1 as D (5 bases). V was shortened by 5 bases and J by 8 bases, with 15 bases between the two germline ends. Germline lookup yields CDR1 MNHEY and CDR2 SVGAGI. The CDR3 extends over 14 amino acids. CDR3 region: CASSPWGEGEKLFF. CDR3 sequence (DNA): TGTGCCAGCAGTCCCTGGGGGGAGGGAGAAAAACTGTTTTTT.

About this clone itself: The conserved phenylalanine or tryptophan normally closing the CDR3 is absent here, so this likely arose from a read error. The DNA is omitted, as the CDR3 cannot be located on it reliably, and the CDR3 follows TCRdb's listing. The rearrangement uses TRBV7-4 and TRBJ2-7; the table's D call, TRBD1, has no DNA check behind it. Germline CDR1 SGHVT, CDR2 SQSDAQ. The CDR3 has 8 residues if both end residues are counted. The CDR3 here is CASSLQFS.

V gene TRBV10-2 combines with J gene TRBJ1-5; D possibly corresponds to TRBD1 (6 bases). There are 15 residues in the CDR3. Germline CDR1 is WSHSY and CDR2 is SAAADI. Between the trimmed V and J ends, which lost 5 bases and 1 base, there was a span of 12 bases. The CDR3: CASSRGSGSNQPQHF. The CDR3 nucleotides read TGCGCCAGCAGTAGGGGGAGTGGAAGCAATCAGCCCCAGCATTTT.

This clone occurred a few times. The chain employs TRBV7-6 and TRBJ1-1; D remains ambiguous. CDR1 and CDR2 from the germline V gene are SGHVS and FNYEAQ. The CDR3 extends over 13 amino acids. Between the trimmed V and J ends, which lost 5 bases and 3 bases, there was a span of 10 bases. The CDR3 here is CASSADTYTEAFF. The CDR3 DNA reads TGTGCCAGCAGCGCCGACACCTACACTGAAGCTTTCTTT. Based on the CDR3 plus reference TRBV7-6 and TRBJ1-1, the full variable domain is GAGVSQSPRYKVTKRGQDVALRCDPISGHVSLYWYRQALGQGPEFLTYFNYEAQQDKSGLPNDRFSAERPEGSISTLTIQRTEQRDSAMYRCASSADTYTEAFFGQGTRLTVV.

This clone was found once. The rearrangement uses TRBV28 and TRBJ1-3, with TRBD1 as a possible D gene (6 bases). This CDR3 is 16 amino acids long. The germline gives CDR1 MDHEN, CDR2 SYDVKM. V was cut by 2 bases and J by 0 bases, with 11 bases left in between. CDR3 nucleotides: TGTGCCAGCAGTTTACCCCGGGACACCTCTGGAAACACCATATATTTT. This codes for CASSLPRDTSGNTIYF.

The J gene is TRBJ1-1, the V gene TRBV5-4; 7 bases are shared with TRBD1. This CDR3 is 14 amino acids long. The germline V gene encodes CDR1 SGHNT and CDR2 YYREEE (reference sequence). Trimming took 5 bases from V and 2 from J; bases not matched to a gene: 6. CDR3 nucleotides: TGTGCCAGCAGGCCCGGGACAGATAACACTGAAGCTTTCTTT. Its translation is CASRPGTDNTEAFF.

This chain uses TRBV7-2 with TRBJ1-3; D not resolved. This CDR3 region has 14 residues. Trimming took 1 base from V and 5 from J, leaving 9 bases between them. Germline V gene data show CDR1 as SGHTA and CDR2 as FQGNSA. Here the CDR3 DNA reads TGTGCCAGCAGCTTAGGACAAACCCGAAACACCATATATTTT. It encodes CASSLGQTRNTIYF.

V usage is TRBV28 and J usage is TRBJ1-2; D is possibly TRBD1 (6 bases). This CDR3 contains 13 residues. CDR1 is MDHEN and CDR2 is SYDVKM in the germline V gene. The germline V and J ends were trimmed by 8 bases and 8 bases, with 18 bases remaining between them. Here the CDR3 reads CASGSGGARGYTF. The CDR3 DNA sequence: TGTGCCAGCGGTTCGGGGGGGGCTCGAGGCTACACCTTC.

This chain connects TRBV2 to TRBJ1-1, with TRBD1 matching 7 bases. Germline lookup yields CDR1 SNHLY and CDR2 FYNNEI. The CDR3 is made up of 14 amino acids. V gave up 7 bases and J gave up 4 bases; unmatched junction bases: 9. The CDR3 DNA follows: TGTGCCAGCAAACTACAGGGGTTTGGCACTGAAGCTTTCTTT. It specifies CASKLQGFGTEAFF.

The chain links TRBV12-3 or TRBV12-4 to TRBJ1-1; no definite D call. This CDR3 has 13 amino acids. Trimming shortened V by 2 bases and J by 7 bases, and 11 bases separated the two germline ends. CDR3 nucleotides: TGTGCCAGCAGTTTATCCGGGAACTATGAAGCTTTCTTT. It encodes CASSLSGNYEAFF.

V gene TRBV7-9 combines with J gene TRBJ2-1; tentative D call: TRBD1 (5 bases). CDR1 is SEHNR, CDR2 FQNEAQ, per germline (reference sequence). V was shortened by 5 bases and J by 6 bases, with 17 bases between the two germline ends. CDR3 length: 15 residues. Here the CDR3 reads CASSPNQGLPNEQFF. The CDR3 bases are TGTGCCAGCAGCCCCAACCAGGGTCTACCCAATGAGCAGTTCTTC.

The J gene is TRBJ1-5, the V gene TRBV5-1; possibly TRBD1 for D (6 bases). Germline loops: CDR1 SGHRS, CDR2 YFSETQ. The CDR3 loop spans 15 amino acids. V was shortened by 4 bases and J by 3 bases, with 14 bases between the two germline ends. CDR3 sequence (DNA): TGCGCCAGCAGCCAAGGGGGGGGATACAATCAGCCCCAGCATTTT. It yields the protein CASSQGGGYNQPQHF.

The V and J genes are TRBV5-1 and TRBJ2-2; TRBD2 agrees at 13 bases. V dropped 4 bases and J dropped 6; count of bases not matched to a gene: 12. Germline CDR1 is SGHRS and CDR2 is YFSETQ. The CDR3 is made up of 18 amino acids. The DNA of the CDR3 is TGCGCCAGCAGCCCCCCCTTAACTAGCGGGGGGGCCTCCGGGGAGCTGTTTTTT. Amino acids: CASSPPLTSGGASGELFF.

This sequence joins TRBV2 and TRBJ1-2; 7 positions agree with TRBD1. The CDR3 has 15 amino acids. Per the germline V gene, CDR1 is SNHLY and CDR2 is FYNNEI. The V gene end was trimmed by 5 bases and the J gene end by 7 bases; junction bases not matched to a gene: 13. The CDR3 is CASSRSTGTVAGYTF. The CDR3 nucleotides read TGTGCCAGCAGTCGTTCAACCGGGACAGTAGCTGGCTACACCTTC.

The table lists this clone with a count of one. The chain employs TRBV7-2 and TRBJ2-3; TRBD2 matches at 14 bases. V dropped 4 bases and J dropped 7; count of bases not matched to a gene: 13. The CDR3 covers 18 residues. CDR1 is SGHTA, CDR2 FQGNSA, per germline. The CDR3 nucleotides are TGTGCCAGCAGCTCCCCCCGACTAGCGGGGGGGGGTGTGTATACGCAGTATTTT. Its protein is CASSSPRLAGGGVYTQYF.

The chain joins TRBV28 to TRBJ1-2; TRBD1 is a possible D gene (6 bases). V gave up 7 bases and J gave up 8 bases, with 11 bases separating them. The germline gives CDR1 MDHEN, CDR2 SYDVKM. The CDR3 runs to 11 residues. In DNA, the CDR3 is TGTGCCAGCACCACAGGGTTGGGCTACACCTTC. Translation: CASTTGLGYTF.

The chain recombines TRBV19 with TRBJ2-1; possibly TRBD1 for D (6 bases). CDR3 length: 12 residues. CDR1 and CDR2 from the germline V gene are LNHDA and SQIVND (reference sequence). V dropped 4 bases and J dropped 7 bases, with 8 bases sitting between them. CDR3 region: CASSNRVNEQFF. Written as DNA, the CDR3 is TGTGCCAGTAGTAACAGGGTGAATGAGCAGTTCTTC. The full variable domain, in which reference TRBV19 and TRBJ2-1 provide the parts outside the CDR3, is DGGITQSPKYLFRKEGQNVTLSCEQNLNHDAMYWYRQDPGQGLRLIYYSQIVNDFQKGDIAEGYSVSREKKESFPLTVTSAQKNPTAFYLCASSNRVNEQFFGPGTRLTVL.

V usage is TRBV24-1 and J usage is TRBJ2-1; 7 bases map to TRBD2. Germline assignment: CDR1 KGHDR and CDR2 SFDVKD. Trimming removed 12 bases from V and 4 bases from J; junction bases left unmatched: 14. The CDR3 runs to 15 residues. CDR3 amino acids: CAPLALLAAYNEQFF. CDR3 nucleotides: TGTGCCCCCCTGGCCCTTCTAGCGGCTTACAATGAGCAGTTCTTC.

The chain joins TRBV6-5 to TRBJ2-7; TRBD1 matches at 9 bases. Germline trimming cut 6 bases from V and 5 bases from J; bases unmatched to any gene: 8. The CDR3 totals 14 residues. Per the germline V gene, CDR1 is MNHEY and CDR2 is SVGAGI. CDR3 amino acids: CASSRDRDTNEQYF. Written as DNA, the CDR3 is TGTGCCAGCAGCCGGGACAGGGACACCAACGAGCAGTACTTC.

In DNA form, the CDR3 reads TGTGCCAGCAGCGTCGGCCCCCGGGGAAGAAGCTCTGGAAACACCATATATTTT. Translated: CASSVGPRGRSSGNTIYF. This chain uses TRBV5-5 with TRBJ1-3; no reliable D call. Trimming stripped 4 bases from V and 0 bases from J, with 20 bases between. This CDR3 comprises 18 residues. Germline CDR1 SGHKS, CDR2 YYEKEE (reference sequence).

The V call is TRBV11-2, the J call TRBJ2-3; D unresolved. In germline, CDR1 is SGHAT, CDR2 FQNNGV. The CDR3 length is 18 residues. V was shortened by 1 base and J by 4 bases, with 21 bases between the two germline ends. The chain's CDR3 is CASSLGRVRVRVPDTQYF. The CDR3 nucleotides read TGTGCCAGCAGCTTAGGCCGAGTACGGGTCCGGGTCCCAGATACGCAGTATTTT.

V and J are TRBV7-9 and TRBJ2-7, with TRBD1 matching 8 bases. The CDR3 totals 14 residues. CDR1 is SEHNR and CDR2 is FQNEAQ in the germline V gene (reference sequence). Germline trimming cut 4 bases from V and 2 bases from J; bases unmatched to any gene: 4. The CDR3: CASSSTGGTYEQYF. CDR3 DNA: TGTGCCAGCAGCTCCACAGGGGGAACCTACGAGCAGTACTTC.

This sequence joins TRBV5-1 and TRBJ2-7; 11 bases match TRBD2. Germline CDR1 is SGHRS and CDR2 is YFSETQ. Trimming took 4 bases from V and 6 from J; bases not matched to a gene: 15. This CDR3 is built from 17 residues. In nucleotides, the CDR3 is TGCGCCAGCAGCCGCTGGGGGACCACTAGCGGGAGAACCGAGCAGTACTTC. It encodes CASSRWGTTSGRTEQYF.

V and J are TRBV7-9 and TRBJ2-3, with 8 bases identical to TRBD2. The CDR3 covers 14 residues. V gave up 4 bases and J gave up 9 bases; unmatched junction bases: 9. Per the germline V gene, CDR1 is SEHNR and CDR2 is FQNEAQ (reference sequence). Here the CDR3 reads CASSSTSGGRTQYF. The CDR3 DNA reads as TGTGCCAGCAGCTCCACGAGCGGGGGCAGGACGCAGTATTTT.

This clone was seen only a few times. The gene calls are TRBV14 and TRBJ2-5; D call uncertain. The ends were cut back, 1 base at V and 5 bases at J, with 11 bases in the middle. The CDR3 spans 14 residues. The germline CDR1 and CDR2 sequences are SGHDN and FVKESK. Written as DNA, the CDR3 is TGTGCCAGCAGCCAAGTTGGCCAGTTTGAGACCCAGTACTTC. Its translation: CASSQVGQFETQYF.

The chain is built from TRBV2 and TRBJ2-3, with 11 bases identical to TRBD2. V trimming: 5 bases; J trimming: 6 bases; junction bases outside the gene matches: 16. Germline lookup yields CDR1 SNHLY and CDR2 FYNNEI. CDR3 length equals 18 residues. CDR3 amino acids: CASSSLLLLAGVADTQYF. For the CDR3, the DNA is TGTGCCAGCAGTTCACTCCTTTTACTAGCGGGAGTTGCCGATACGCAGTATTTT.

The chain uses TRBV4-1 and TRBJ1-1; no definite D call. Trimming stripped 3 bases from V and 1 base from J, with 9 bases between. This CDR3 has 14 amino acids. Germline assignment: CDR1 MGHRA and CDR2 YSYEKL. Here the CDR3 reads CASSQVTTNTEAFF. The CDR3 region has the DNA TGCGCCAGCAGCCAGGTTACTACGAACACTGAAGCTTTCTTT.

The CDR3 reads CATLRDRGGYTF. DNA for the CDR3: TGTGCCACCCTCCGGGACAGGGGCGGCTACACCTTC. The chain has TRBV3-1 (or the pseudogene TRBV3-2) and TRBJ1-2, with TRBD1 identical over 10 bases. Germline-derived CDR1 and CDR2 are LGHDT and YNNKEL (reference sequence). CDR3 size: 12 residues. The junction had 7 bases not matched to a gene; V was cut back by 10 bases and J by 8 bases.

This clone was detected a few times. In nucleotides, the CDR3 is TGTGCCTGGAGTTGGAGTGTTAAAGGCAATCAGCCCCAGCATTTT. It encodes CAWSWSVKGNQPQHF. This chain links TRBV30 with TRBJ1-5; D is undetermined. Looked up from germline, CDR1 is GTSNPN and CDR2 is SVGIG (reference sequence). The CDR3 length is 15 residues. Trimming shortened V by 2 bases and J by 2 bases, and 13 bases separated the two germline ends. Using reference TRBV30 and TRBJ1-5 for the parts outside the CDR3, the full variable domain is SQTIHQWPATLVQPVGSPLSLECTVEGTSNPNLYWYRQAAGRGLQLLFYSVGIGQISSEVPQNLSASRPQDRQFILSSKKLLLSDSGFYLCAWSWSVKGNQPQHFGDGTRLSIL.

This clone has a handful of counts. The gene calls are TRBV15 and TRBJ1-1; D not resolved. The germline gives CDR1 LNHNV, CDR2 YYDKDF (reference sequence). V lost 5 bases and J 4 bases, leaving 8 bases between the germline ends. The CDR3 is 12 amino acids. CDR3: CATSWIATEAFF. The CDR3 DNA reads as TGTGCCACCAGCTGGATAGCCACTGAAGCTTTCTTT.

This rearrangement joins TRBV6-5 to TRBJ1-1; D gene unclear. CDR3 length: 13 amino acids. Germline-derived CDR1 and CDR2 are MNHEY and SVGAGI. V lost 4 bases and J 1 base, leaving 7 bases between the germline ends. This CDR3 reads CASSLVENTEAFF. Here the CDR3 DNA reads TGTGCCAGCAGTTTGGTAGAGAACACTGAAGCTTTCTTT.